This TCR beta chain was sequenced in a study of blood T cell repertoires in COVID-19. In the study overall: Spain, Italy and the United States supplied samples that represented acute and convalescent COVID-19. Sample material is recorded as cDNA or gDNA derived from T cells, B-cell-depleted T cells, or PBMCs.

As processed by the authors: Amplification from reference gene primers served as the basis for estimated nucleated cell counts. This table comes from immunoSEQ multiplex PCR, and its TCRdb copy is limited to in-frame clones, with some not included. V, J and clone size are taken as reported in that table, and D and trimming were inferred from the DNA itself. The sample yields over 130,000 clones, approximately 90% seen once. The CDR3 is made up of 14 amino acids. V was pared by 7 bases and J by 5 bases, with 9 bases of the junction left unmatched. Germline V gene sequence: CDR1 SNHLY, CDR2 FYNNEI. The chain employs TRBV2 and TRBJ2-5, with 8 bases identical to TRBD2. The clonotype originates from a woman aged 60-75 years with active or convalescent COVID-19. Sequences were obtained from peripheral blood. In nucleotides, the CDR3 is TGTGCCAGCAATTCCCGGGGGGGCCAGGAGACCCAGTACTTC. This translates into CASNSRGGQETQYF.